A selection of T cell receptor beta chains follows, all from one sample in a study of CD8+CD57+ T cells in acquired aplastic anemia. TCRdb independently ran MiXCR on the reads; one entry per CDR3 protein. The sample records a few hundred thousand distinct CDR3 sequences, roughly 68% being singletons. The source material was sorted CD4+, CD8+, or CD8+CD57+ T cells (not recorded which) from PBMCs. The source is a human donor in good health, serving as a control. Each CDR3 is given with its conserved first and last residue. A D gene is named only where the DNA matches it firmly. Expanded clones get a size class; other rows say once, few or many, or leave the size out.

CDR3 DNA	CDR3 protein	J gene	clone size	V gene	D gene
TGTGCCAGTAGTTCGACAGGGAACCTCTATGGCTACACCTTC	CASSSTGNLYGYTF	TRBJ1-2	many	TRBV19	TRBD1
TGTGCCAGCAGCCCCCTAGTCAACACCGGGGAGCTGTTTTTT	CASSPLVNTGELFF	TRBJ2-2	many	TRBV9	NA
TGCAGTGCTAGTAGGGGGATGGTAGATACGCAGTATTTT	CSASRGMVDTQYF	TRBJ2-3	many	TRBV20-1	NA
TGCAGTGCTAGAAACCAGGGGCGCTACGAGCAGTACTTC	CSARNQGRYEQYF	TRBJ2-7	many	TRBV20-1	NA
TGCGCCAGCAGCACCGGGGACGGGGGCCCGGAAGCTTTCTTT	CASSTGDGGPEAFF	TRBJ1-1	NA	TRBV5-1	NA
TGTGCCAGCAGCCACGGCACACGTTACCCTATGGCTACTTTT	CASSHGTRYPMATF	TRBJ1-4	NA	TRBV7-3	NA
TGTGCCAGCAGCCGGAGAGGTGCCCACCGAACCTACGAGCAGTACTTC	CASSRRGAHRTYEQYF	TRBJ2-7	NA	TRBV14	NA
TGCAGTGCTAGGGCGGTTGAGACCGCGGTATATGGCTACACCTTC	CSARAVETAVYGYTF	TRBJ1-2	NA	TRBV20-1	NA
TGTGCCAGCAGCGTATGGCGGGTAGCAGATGCGCCGTATTTT	CASSVWRVADAPYF	TRBJ2-3	NA	TRBV7-2	NA
TGTGCCAGCAGTGGGGTGCTGGATAATTCGCCTCTCCACTTT	CASSGVLDNSPLHF	TRBJ1-6	NA	TRBV9	NA
TGTGCCAGCAGCTTGTCACACGAGGGTAATGGCTACACCTTC	CASSLSHEGNGYTF	TRBJ1-2	NA	TRBV5-6	NA
TGTGCCAGCAGTCGGGGGGGGCAGGGTCTAGAGACCCAGTACTTC	CASSRGGQGLETQYF	TRBJ2-5	NA	TRBV12-3/TRBV12-4	TRBD2
TGTGCCAGCAGCCCACGGTCCGGGGGGCGGGATACGCTGTATTTT	CASSPRSGGRDTLYF	TRBJ2-3	NA	TRBV7-9	NA
TGTGCCTGGGAAAGTACGGACACTGAAGCTTTCTTT	CAWESTDTEAFF	TRBJ1-1	many	TRBV30	NA
TGCAACGTTGGTATAGGACAGGGAGCCTACGAGCAGTACTTC	CNVGIGQGAYEQYF	TRBJ2-7	NA	TRBV29-1	TRBD1
TGTGCCAGCAGCTTCGGGGGAGGAGGAAATGCGCAGTTCTTC	CASSFGGGGNAQFF	TRBJ2-1	NA	TRBV7-2	NA
TGTGCCAGCAGCCTTGGAAGGGGCTATGATTCACCCCTCCACTTT	CASSLGRGYDSPLHF	TRBJ1-6	once	TRBV7-9	NA
TGTGCCAGCAGTGGACAGGGGGGCTATAATTCACCCCTCCACTTT	CASSGQGGYNSPLHF	TRBJ1-6	NA	TRBV6-1	TRBD1
TGTGCCAGCAGCGTCCGCCCAGGGTCGACGCGAAATACACCCCTCCACTTT	CASSVRPGSTRNTPLHF	TRBJ1-6	NA	TRBV9	NA
TGTGCCAGCAGCCCTAATCGAGCGGGGGAGGAACAAGCGACCCAGTACTTC	CASSPNRAGEEQATQYF	TRBJ2-5	NA	TRBV7-4	TRBD2
TGTGCCATCAGCGAGGGGGGGAATTCACACGCCCACTTT	CAISEGGNSHAHF	TRBJ1-6	NA	TRBV10-3	NA
TGTGCCAGCAGCTTCGGGACAGGGGTCCGGGGCGCTGAAGCTTTCTTT	CASSFGTGVRGAEAFF	TRBJ1-1	NA	TRBV7-2	TRBD1
TGTGCCATCAGTGAGTCGGGACAGAGTGAAAAACTGTTTTTT	CAISESGQSEKLFF	TRBJ1-4	NA	TRBV10-3	TRBD1
TGTGCCAGCAGTGAATTGTCTGGGGGCGGTGGGCAGTACTTC	CASSELSGGGGQYF	TRBJ2-7	NA	TRBV25-1	NA
TGTGCCAGCAGCGCCGGGGTCGGGACAGGGCGGCTCGCCCACTTT	CASSAGVGTGRLAHF	TRBJ1-6	NA	TRBV7-3	TRBD1
TGCAGCGTTGTTTACCCTCATTTGAACACTGAAGCTTTCTTT	CSVVYPHLNTEAFF	TRBJ1-1	NA	TRBV29-1	NA
TGTGCCAGCAGCTCGGACAGGGTTGAGACCCAGTACTTC	CASSSDRVETQYF	TRBJ2-5	NA	TRBV7-9	TRBD1
TGTGCCAGTAGTCGCAACAGTGGGGGGTCACCCCTCCACTTT	CASSRNSGGSPLHF	TRBJ1-6	NA	TRBV19	NA
TGTGCCAGCAGCGTATCACGGGGCATACCGGAGCAGCAGTATTTT	CASSVSRGIPEQQYF	TRBJ2-3	NA	TRBV9	NA